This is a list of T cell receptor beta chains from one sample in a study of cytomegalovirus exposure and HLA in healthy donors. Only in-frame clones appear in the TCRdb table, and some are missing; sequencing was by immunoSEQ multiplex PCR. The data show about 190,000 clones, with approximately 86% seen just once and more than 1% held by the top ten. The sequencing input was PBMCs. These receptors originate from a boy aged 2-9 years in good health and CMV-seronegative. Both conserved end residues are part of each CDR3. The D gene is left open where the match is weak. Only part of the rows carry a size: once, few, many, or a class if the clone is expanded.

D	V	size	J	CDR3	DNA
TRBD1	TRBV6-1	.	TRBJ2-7	CASSVWDSQKVQYF	TGTGCCAGCAGTGTATGGGACAGCCAAAAGGTACAGTACTTC
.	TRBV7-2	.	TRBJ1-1	CASLPWGTQSPFREAFF	TGTGCCAGCCTTCCGTGGGGCACCCAGTCCCCCTTCCGGGAAGCTTTCTTT
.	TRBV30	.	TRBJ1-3	CAWSNRVGYTIYF	TGTGCCTGGAGTAACAGGGTTGGGTACACCATATATTTT
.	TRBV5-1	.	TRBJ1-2	CASSVGGQLSYGYTF	TGCGCCAGCAGCGTGGGAGGACAGCTTAGCTATGGCTACACCTTC
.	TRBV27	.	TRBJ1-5	CASSLGRRQPQHF	TGTGCCAGCAGTTTAGGGAGGAGACAGCCCCAGCATTTT
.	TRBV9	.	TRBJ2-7	CASNKQGEGTYEQYF	TGTGCCAGCAACAAACAGGGTGAGGGAACCTACGAGCAGTACTTC
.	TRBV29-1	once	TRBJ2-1	CSAKRTSNYNEQFF	TGCAGCGCCAAGCGCACCAGCAACTACAATGAGCAGTTCTTC
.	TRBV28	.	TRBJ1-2	CASSPLDGVGYTF	TGTGCCAGCAGTCCCCTCGACGGGGTAGGCTACACCTTC
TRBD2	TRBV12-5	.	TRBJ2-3	CASGSGTSGSGTDTQYF	TGTGCTAGTGGTTCAGGGACTAGCGGGAGTGGCACAGATACGCAGTATTTT
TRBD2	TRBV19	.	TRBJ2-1	CASIRGGKFHEQFF	TGTGCCAGTATCCGGGGGGGCAAGTTCCATGAGCAGTTCTTC
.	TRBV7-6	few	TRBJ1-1	CASSLLGTTMNTEAFF	TGTGCCAGCAGCTTATTGGGGACAACCATGAACACTGAAGCTTTCTTT
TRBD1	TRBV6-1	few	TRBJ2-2	CASSVGTGSVAGELFF	TGTGCCAGCAGTGTCGGGACAGGGTCGGTCGCCGGGGAGCTGTTTTTT
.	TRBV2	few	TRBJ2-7	CASNQGTNEQYF	TGTGCCAGCAACCAGGGGACCAACGAGCAGTACTTC
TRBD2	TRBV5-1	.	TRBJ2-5	CASSLFPTSGDQETQYF	TGCGCCAGCAGCTTGTTCCCCACTAGCGGGGACCAAGAGACCCAGTACTTC
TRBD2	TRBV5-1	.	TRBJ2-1	CASSLSLASGSYNEQFF	TGCGCCAGCAGCTTGTCGTTAGCTAGCGGGAGCTACAATGAGCAGTTCTTC
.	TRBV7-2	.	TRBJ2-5	CASSSRGVGETQYF	TGTGCCAGCAGCTCCCGGGGTGTGGGAGAGACCCAGTACTTC
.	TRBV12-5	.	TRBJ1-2	CASGRDTTVYNYGYTF	TGTGCTAGTGGCAGGGACACCACAGTCTATAACTATGGCTACACCTTC
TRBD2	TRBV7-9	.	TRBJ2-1	CASSAPGLVSYNEQFF	TGTGCCAGCAGCGCGCCGGGACTAGTATCCTACAATGAGCAGTTCTTC
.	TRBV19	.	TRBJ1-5	CASSIFVGGIGQPQHF	TGTGCCAGTAGTATTTTCGTGGGGGGGATAGGTCAGCCCCAGCATTTT
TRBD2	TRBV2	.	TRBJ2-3	CASSEVFMGLHTQYF	TGTGCCAGCAGTGAAGTTTTTATGGGACTACATACGCAGTATTTT
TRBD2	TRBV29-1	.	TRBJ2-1	CSVPGLASYNEQFF	TGCAGCGTTCCGGGACTAGCCTCCTACAATGAGCAGTTCTTC
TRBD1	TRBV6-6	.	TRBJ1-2	CASRMTGGLGYTF	TGTGCCAGCAGAATGACAGGGGGGCTTGGCTACACCTTC
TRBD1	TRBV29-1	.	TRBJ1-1	CSVSTRDRGGSEAFF	TGCAGCGTTTCGACCCGGGACAGGGGTGGTTCTGAAGCTTTCTTT
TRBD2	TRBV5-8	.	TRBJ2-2	CASSRAGGPKTGELFF	TGTGCCAGCAGCCGAGCGGGAGGGCCCAAAACCGGGGAGCTGTTTTTT
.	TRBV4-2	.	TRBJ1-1	CASSQERVTEAFF	TGTGCCAGCAGCCAAGAGCGCGTCACTGAAGCTTTCTTT
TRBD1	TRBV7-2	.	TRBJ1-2	CASTLAGTGGRNGYTF	TGTGCCAGCACCTTAGCCGGGACAGGGGGCCGAAATGGCTACACCTTC
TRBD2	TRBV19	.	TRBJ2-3	CASSILAGGTDTQYF	TGTGCCAGTAGTATACTAGCGGGAGGCACAGATACGCAGTATTTT
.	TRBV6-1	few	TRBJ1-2	CASSENRQGSYTF	TGTGCCAGCAGTGAAAACCGGCAGGGAAGCTACACCTTC
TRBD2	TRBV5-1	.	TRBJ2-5	CASHSGLAVETQYF	TGCGCCAGCCACAGCGGACTAGCGGTAGAGACCCAGTACTTC
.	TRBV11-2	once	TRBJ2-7	CASSDFYEQYF	TGTGCCAGCAGCGATTTCTACGAGCAGTACTTC
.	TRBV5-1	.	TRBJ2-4	CASSRTGGDIQYF	TGCGCCAGCAGTAGAACAGGAGGGGACATTCAGTACTTC
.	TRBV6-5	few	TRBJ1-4	CASSPTRRSEKLFF	TGTGCCAGCAGCCCGACAAGGCGAAGTGAAAAACTGTTTTTT
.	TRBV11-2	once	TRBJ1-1	CASSLEGWGGLTGEAFF	TGTGCCAGCAGCTTAGAAGGATGGGGCGGACTAACAGGTGAAGCTTTCTTT
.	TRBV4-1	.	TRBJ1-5	CASSAGLNQPQHF	TGCGCCAGCTCCGCGGGCCTTAATCAGCCCCAGCATTTT
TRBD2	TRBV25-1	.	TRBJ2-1	CASSVSGSSYNEQFF	TGTGCCAGCAGTGTTAGCGGGAGCTCCTACAATGAGCAGTTCTTC
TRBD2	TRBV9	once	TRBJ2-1	CASSVGIDSGRASNEQFF	TGTGCCAGCAGCGTAGGGATTGATAGCGGGAGGGCCTCCAATGAGCAGTTCTTC
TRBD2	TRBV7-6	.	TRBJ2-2	CASSLWREGHSGELFF	TGTGCCAGCAGCTTATGGAGGGAGGGCCACAGCGGGGAGCTGTTTTTT
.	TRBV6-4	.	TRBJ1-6	CASSEGTGRNSPLHF	TGTGCCAGCAGTGAGGGGACGGGGAGGAATTCACCCCTCCACTTT
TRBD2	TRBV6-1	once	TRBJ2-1	CASRLQREPYNEQFF	TGTGCCAGTCGCCTCCAGCGGGAGCCTTACAATGAGCAGTTCTTC
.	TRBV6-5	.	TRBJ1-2	CASSLQGYGYTF	TGTGCCAGCAGTTTACAGGGCTATGGCTACACCTTC
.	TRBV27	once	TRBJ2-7	CASSLLLGPPYEQYF	TGTGCCAGCAGTTTATTGTTGGGGCCGCCCTACGAGCAGTACTTC
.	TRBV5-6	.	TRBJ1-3	CASSPGGPSRKFSGNTIYF	TGTGCCAGCAGCCCGGGCGGGCCGTCCCGGAAATTCTCTGGAAACACCATATATTTT
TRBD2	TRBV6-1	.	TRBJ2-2	CASSELFWSSGNQAGELFF	TGTGCCAGCAGTGAATTGTTTTGGTCTAGCGGGAATCAAGCCGGGGAGCTGTTTTTT
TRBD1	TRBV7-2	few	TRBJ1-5	CASSPTGTGNQPQHF	TGTGCCAGCAGCCCGACAGGGACGGGCAATCAGCCCCAGCATTTT
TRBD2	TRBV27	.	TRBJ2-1	CASSSLAGGPSEQFF	TGTGCCAGCAGTTCTCTAGCGGGGGGGCCGAGTGAGCAGTTCTTC
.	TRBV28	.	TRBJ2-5	CASRLGQETQYF	TGTGCCAGCCGACTAGGACAAGAGACCCAGTACTTC
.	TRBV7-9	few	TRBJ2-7	CASSLGGPYEQYF	TGTGCCAGCAGCTTAGGTGGCCCCTACGAGCAGTACTTC
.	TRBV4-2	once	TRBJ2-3	CASSQGLAPSTDTQYF	TGTGCCAGCAGCCAAGGTCTAGCCCCTAGCACAGATACGCAGTATTTT